The clone carrying this T cell receptor beta chain was counted a few times. What it recognizes is unknown. The sample originates from a study of neurological immune-mediated disorders. General study points: HTLV-1-associated myelopathy had the most TCR clonal expansion, whereas multiple sclerosis had the least (lower than in healthy controls).

One entry per CDR3 protein, called by TCRdb with MiXCR from the 5' RACE reads. Here the sample spans 30,000 or so distinct CDR3 sequences, roughly 14% being singletons. Trimming took 1 base from V and 0 from J, leaving 7 bases between them. Germline CDR1 MGHRA, CDR2 YSYEKL. The CDR3 has 14 amino acids. Sequenced input: PBMCs. J is TRBJ2-7 and V is TRBV4-1; D is undetermined. The TCR was taken from a man in his sixties or seventies in good health. The chain's CDR3 is CASSQAATSYEQYF. CDR3 bases: TGCGCCAGCAGCCAAGCCGCCACCTCCTACGAGCAGTACTTC.